The present T cell receptor (beta chain) was sequenced within a study of blood T cell repertoires in COVID-19. Study background: Researchers got acute and convalescent COVID-19 samples from the United States, Italy and Spain.

The trim removed 3 bases at V and 4 bases at J, leaving 5 bases unmatched. From germline, CDR1 is SGHRS and CDR2 YFSETQ. The CDR3 extends over 15 amino acids. A Seattle source enrolled patients during active infection and followed them longitudinally. How the authors handled the data: Estimation of nucleated cell counts was performed using reference gene primer amplification. TCRdb's table, derived via immunoSEQ multiplex PCR, lists solely in-frame clones and lacks some. The V and J calls and clone size were taken over from that table, and D and trimming were inferred from the DNA. The sample has 350,000 to 450,000 clones, 70% to 90% seen once. In its sample, this clone was seen once.

The chain combines TRBV5-1 with TRBJ2-2; TRBD1 agrees at 8 bases. The sequenced sample consisted of peripheral blood. The TCR comes from a woman aged 60-70 years with COVID-19, enrolled during active disease. The CDR3 sequence: CASSSTGVGTGELFF. The CDR3 region has the DNA TGCGCCAGCAGCTCGACAGGGGTCGGCACCGGGGAGCTGTTTTTT.